These T cell receptor beta chains were read from a single sample in a study of cytomegalovirus exposure and HLA in healthy donors. Here immunoSEQ multiplex PCR was the method, and the copy in TCRdb shows in-frame clones only, minus some. The sample contains about 150,000 clones, 76% of which appear only once. The sequenced sample was PBMCs. The receptors were sampled from a man aged 35 to 55 in good health and CMV-seronegative. The CDR3 runs from the conserved cysteine through the conserved F or W. A D gene is named only where the DNA matches it firmly. Only some rows state a clone size, as once, few, many or a class for expanded clones.

DNA	CDR3	V	J	size	D
TGCGCCAGCAGCTTACAGGGACATCTGGATACGCAGTATTTT	CASSLQGHLDTQYF	TRBV5-1	TRBJ2-3	.	.
TGTGCCAGCAGCTCCTCAGGGGGCAACTATGGCTACACCTTC	CASSSSGGNYGYTF	TRBV7-8	TRBJ1-2	.	TRBD1
TGTGCCAGCAGCTCCGGGACAGGGAAAGTCTACGAGCAGTACTTC	CASSSGTGKVYEQYF	TRBV5-4	TRBJ2-7	.	TRBD1
TGTGCCAGCAGCCCGGGACACCTCACAGATACGCAGTATTTT	CASSPGHLTDTQYF	TRBV14	TRBJ2-3	.	.
TGTGCCAGCAGCTTAAGTGGAGGGGGCACAGATACGCAGTATTTT	CASSLSGGGTDTQYF	TRBV13	TRBJ2-3	.	.
TGCAGTGCTCCAGACAGTACTGAAGCTTTCTTT	CSAPDSTEAFF	TRBV20-1	TRBJ1-1	.	.
TGCGCCAGCAGCTTGGCCGGCGGCAGCGGCGGTTCGGAGCAGTTCTTC	CASSLAGGSGGSEQFF	TRBV5-1	TRBJ2-1	.	.
TGTGCCAGCAGCCATCCGGGGACAGAGCTCACAGATACGCAGTATTTT	CASSHPGTELTDTQYF	TRBV14	TRBJ2-3	.	TRBD1
TGTGCCAGCAGCTTAGCAGGGACAGGGTCCTCCGGTGAGCAGTTCTTC	CASSLAGTGSSGEQFF	TRBV7-6	TRBJ2-1	.	TRBD1
TGTGCCATCAGTGAGGGGACTAGCGGGAGATCGATTTACAATGAGCAGTTCTTC	CAISEGTSGRSIYNEQFF	TRBV10-3	TRBJ2-1	.	TRBD2
TGTGCCAGCAGCGGAACGGGTCCAAGCGGGAGTTGGGATACGCAGTATTTT	CASSGTGPSGSWDTQYF	TRBV7-9	TRBJ2-3	.	TRBD2
TGTGCCAGCAGTGACATGAGCGGGGGCGACTACAATGAGCAGTTCTTC	CASSDMSGGDYNEQFF	TRBV6-4	TRBJ2-1	.	TRBD2
TGTGCCAGCAGCTTGGACTTAGAGACCTACAATGAGCAGTTCTTC	CASSLDLETYNEQFF	TRBV5-4	TRBJ2-1	.	.
TGTGCCAGCAGAGAAAGTTCAGGGAATTCACCCCTCCACTTT	CASRESSGNSPLHF	TRBV2	TRBJ1-6	.	.
TGTGCCATCAGGAGGGACAGATCTAACTATGGCTACACCTTC	CAIRRDRSNYGYTF	TRBV10-3	TRBJ1-2	.	TRBD1
TGTGCCTGGAGTGTACACCGCGGGGGGGCGTATGGCTACACCTTC	CAWSVHRGGAYGYTF	TRBV30	TRBJ1-2	once	.
TGTGCCAGCAGTGAGAGCGGGGGATCAGATACGCAGTATTTT	CASSESGGSDTQYF	TRBV25-1	TRBJ2-3	.	TRBD2
TGTGCCAGCAGCATTACAGGCGGTGAAGCTTTCTTT	CASSITGGEAFF	TRBV11-2	TRBJ1-1	.	.